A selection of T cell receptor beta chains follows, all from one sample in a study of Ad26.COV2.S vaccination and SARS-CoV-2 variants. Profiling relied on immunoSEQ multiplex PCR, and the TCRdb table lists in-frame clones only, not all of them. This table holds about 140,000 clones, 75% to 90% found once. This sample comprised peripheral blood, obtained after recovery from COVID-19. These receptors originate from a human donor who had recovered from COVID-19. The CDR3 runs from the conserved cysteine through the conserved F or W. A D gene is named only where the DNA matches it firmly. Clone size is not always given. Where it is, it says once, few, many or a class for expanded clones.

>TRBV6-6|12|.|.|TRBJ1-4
CASTIQGEKLFF
TGTGCCAGCACCATACAGGGTGAAAAACTGTTTTTT
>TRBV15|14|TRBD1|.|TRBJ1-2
CAIGTGVLGYGYTF
TGTGCCATCGGGACAGGGGTGTTGGGCTATGGCTACACCTTC
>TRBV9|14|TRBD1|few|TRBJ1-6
CASSGTGDNSPLHF
TGTGCCAGCAGCGGGACAGGGGATAATTCACCCCTCCACTTT
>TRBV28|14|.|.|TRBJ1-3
CASSSENSGNTIYF
TGTGCCAGCAGTTCTGAAAACTCTGGAAACACCATATATTTT
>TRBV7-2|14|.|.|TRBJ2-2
CASSLDRVGGELFF
TGTGCCAGCAGCTTAGATCGGGTGGGCGGGGAGCTGTTTTTT
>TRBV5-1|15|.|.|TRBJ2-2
CASSLGPRAGGELFF
TGCGCCAGCAGCTTGGGGCCCAGGGCAGGCGGGGAGCTGTTTTTT
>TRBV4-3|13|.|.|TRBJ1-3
CASSRDTGNTIYF
TGCGCCAGCAGCCGGGATACTGGAAACACCATATATTTT
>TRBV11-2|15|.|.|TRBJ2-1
CASRSPGTGFHEQFF
TGTGCCAGCAGATCGCCCGGGACCGGTTTTCACGAGCAGTTCTTC
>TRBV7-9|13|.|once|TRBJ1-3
CASSLQGPNTIYF
TGTGCCAGCAGCTTACAGGGGCCAAACACCATATATTTT
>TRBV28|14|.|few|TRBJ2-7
CASSLNGGQGGEYF
TGTGCCAGCAGTTTAAACGGCGGGCAGGGGGGAGAGTACTTC
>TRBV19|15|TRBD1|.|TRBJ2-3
CASSIWDRGTDTQYF
TGTGCCAGTAGTATCTGGGACAGAGGCACAGATACGCAGTATTTT
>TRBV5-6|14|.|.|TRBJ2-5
CASSLGTARETQYF
TGTGCCAGCAGCTTGGGTACAGCCAGGGAGACCCAGTACTTC
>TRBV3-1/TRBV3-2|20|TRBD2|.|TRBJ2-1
CASSQNGGTSGGGWVGEQFF
TGTGCCAGCAGCCAAAATGGTGGGACTAGCGGGGGAGGCTGGGTGGGCGAGCAGTTCTTC
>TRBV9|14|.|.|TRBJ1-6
CASSVAGDNSPLHF
TGTGCCAGCAGCGTAGCAGGGGACAATTCACCCCTCCACTTT
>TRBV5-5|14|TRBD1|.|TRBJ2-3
CASSLWTGTDTQYF
TGTGCCAGCAGCTTGTGGACAGGGACAGATACGCAGTATTTT
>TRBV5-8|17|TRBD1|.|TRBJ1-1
CASSLTTGRRWNTEAFF
TGTGCCAGCAGCTTGACGACAGGGCGCAGATGGAACACTGAAGCTTTCTTT
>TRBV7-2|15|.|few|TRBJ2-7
CASSLGRYIRDEQYF
TGTGCCAGCAGCTTAGGGAGGTATATACGTGACGAGCAGTACTTC
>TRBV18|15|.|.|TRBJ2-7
CASFREQGPTYEQYF
TGTGCCAGCTTCAGGGAGCAGGGCCCTACCTACGAGCAGTACTTC
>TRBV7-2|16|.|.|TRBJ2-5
CASSLSTAARQETQYF
TGTGCCAGCAGCTTAAGTACGGCCGCCCGGCAGGAGACCCAGTACTTC
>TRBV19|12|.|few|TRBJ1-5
CASGLGNQPQHF
TGTGCCTCAGGGCTTGGTAATCAGCCCCAGCATTTT